The next 21 T cell receptor beta chains were all read from a single sample in a study of tumor-infiltrating lymphocytes in localized non-small cell lung cancer. The protocol was immunoSEQ multiplex PCR, while the TCRdb copy is restricted to in-frame clones and leaves out a portion. The data hold approximately 6,600 clones, with roughly 81% observed a single time. Sample: lung tumor tissue. Every receptor here comes from a human donor with non-small cell lung cancer.

The chain uses TRBV19 and TRBJ1-5, with D maybe TRBD1 (6 bases). CDR3 length: 15 residues. The V end lost 6 bases, the J end lost 1 base, and 13 bases lay between the germline ends. Germline lookup yields CDR1 LNHDA and CDR2 SQIVND (reference sequence). The CDR3 is CASSKGQLSNQPQHF. The DNA of the CDR3 is TGTGCCAGTAGCAAAGGACAGTTGAGCAATCAGCCCCAGCATTTT.

A few counts support this clone. The gene calls are TRBV5-1 and TRBJ2-7; D perhaps matches TRBD1 (5 bases). V was trimmed by 0 bases and J by 5 bases, leaving 15 bases between them. There are 15 residues in the CDR3. Germline lookup yields CDR1 SGHRS and CDR2 YFSETQ. CDR3 residues: CASSLAYKGRNEQYF. The CDR3 region has the DNA TGCGCCAGCAGCTTGGCCTATAAGGGGCGCAACGAGCAGTACTTC.

The J gene is TRBJ2-2, the V gene TRBV9, with D perhaps matching TRBD1 (5 bases). Trimming left V 7 bases short and J 1 base short, with 11 bases between. CDR1 and CDR2 (germline): SGDLS, YYNGEE. CDR3 size: 14 residues. CDR3 DNA sequence: TGTGCCAGCGGGGCAAGTGGGAACACCGGGGAGCTGTTTTTT. Residues: CASGASGNTGELFF.

The chain links TRBV10-2 to TRBJ2-3; D may be TRBD2 (7 bases). This CDR3 comprises 12 residues. V was cut by 4 bases and J by 8 bases, with 10 bases left in between. The V gene's germline CDR1 is WSHSY and CDR2 SAAADI. Here the CDR3 DNA reads TGCGCCAGCAGTGGGGGGGGCCCTACGCAGTATTTT. It translates to CASSGGGPTQYF.

The V gene is TRBV6-4, the J gene TRBJ2-3, with 7 positions matching TRBD1. The CDR3 is 14 amino acids. CDR1 is MRHNA and CDR2 is SNTAGT in the germline V gene. The trim removed 0 bases at V and 4 bases at J, leaving 1 base unmatched. The CDR3 sequence is CASSDSQGADTQYF. DNA of the CDR3: TGTGCCAGCAGTGACTCGCAGGGGGCAGATACGCAGTATTTT.

The chain combines TRBV6-6 with TRBJ2-2; 14 bases match TRBD2. Looked up from germline, CDR1 is MNHNY and CDR2 is SVGAGI (reference sequence). CDR3 length: 16 residues. V dropped 6 bases and J dropped 2; count of bases not matched to a gene: 2. The DNA of the CDR3 is TGTGCCAGCAGGGGGACTAGCGGGGGTAACACCGGGGAGCTGTTTTTT. It codes for CASRGTSGGNTGELFF.

The chain employs TRBV2 and TRBJ1-6; 8 bases agree with TRBD1. Unmatched junction bases numbered 5, after V lost 6 bases and J lost 7 bases. Germline values: CDR1 SNHLY, CDR2 FYNNEI. This CDR3 region has 14 residues. The CDR3: CASRRQGANSPLHF. CDR3 in DNA: TGTGCCAGCAGGAGGCAGGGGGCCAATTCACCCCTCCACTTT. Based on the CDR3 plus reference TRBV2 and TRBJ1-6, the full variable domain is EPEVTQTPSHQVTQMGQEVILRCVPISNHLYFYWYRQILGQKVEFLVSFYNNEISEKSEIFDDQFSVERPDGSNFTLKIRSTKLEDSAMYFCASRRQGANSPLHFGNGTRLTVT.

Only a few counts were recorded for this clone. The V call is TRBV10-2, the J call TRBJ1-1, with D possibly matching TRBD1 (5 bases). With 4 bases removed from V and 1 base from J, the gap between germline ends came to 10 bases. The CDR3 totals 14 residues. Germline CDR1 reads WSHSY; CDR2 reads SAAADI. This CDR3 reads CASSGRARNTEAFF. The CDR3 DNA is TGCGCCAGCAGTGGCAGGGCTAGGAACACTGAAGCTTTCTTT.

The chain links TRBV4-2 to TRBJ2-4; 14 positions agree with TRBD2. The CDR3 spans 16 residues. Germline CDR1 is LGHNA and CDR2 is YNFKEQ. V trimming: 3 bases; J trimming: 8 bases; junction bases outside the gene matches: 6. The CDR3 reads CASSHLRLAGGDIQYF. The CDR3 DNA reads TGTGCCAGCAGCCACCTTCGACTAGCGGGAGGGGACATTCAGTACTTC.

This clone was seen a handful of times. The J gene is TRBJ2-3, the V gene TRBV7-6; D not certain. Germline V CDR1 and CDR2: SGHVS, FNYEAQ. The CDR3 contains 13 residues. Between the trimmed V and J ends, which lost 2 bases and 4 bases, there was a span of 7 bases. CDR3 DNA: TGTGCCAGCAGCTTAAGGAACGCAGATACGCAGTATTTT. This sequence encodes CASSLRNADTQYF.

The J gene is TRBJ2-5, the V gene TRBV7-6, with no clear D. V was clipped by 2 bases and J by 5 bases, with 3 bases between them. Germline V gene lookup returns CDR1 SGHVS and CDR2 FNYEAQ. The CDR3 is 11 amino acids. The CDR3 sequence is CASSLKETQYF. CDR3 DNA sequence: TGTGCCAGCAGCTTAAAGGAGACCCAGTACTTC.

The chain recombines TRBV7-3 with TRBJ1-6; D call uncertain. This CDR3 spans 17 amino acids. V was clipped by 1 base and J by 10 bases, with 20 bases between them. Germline CDR1 reads SGHTA; CDR2 reads FQGTGA. Written as DNA, the CDR3 is TGTGCCAGCAGCTTAATTCCAGTTGGGTCTCTGCAGTCACCCCTCCACTTT. Its translation: CASSLIPVGSLQSPLHF. Combining the CDR3 with reference TRBV7-3 and TRBJ1-6 gives the whole variable domain GAGVSQTPSNKVTEKGKYVELRCDPISGHTALYWYRQSLGQGPEFLIYFQGTGAADDSGLPNDRFFAVRPEGSVSTLKIQRTERGDSAVYLCASSLIPVGSLQSPLHFGNGTRLTVT.

This chain connects TRBV19 to TRBJ1-5, with D perhaps matching TRBD1 (6 bases). The CDR3 is 13 residues long. CDR1 is LNHDA, CDR2 SQIVND, per germline (reference sequence). Trimming pared 4 bases from V and 7 bases from J, leaving 11 bases between. The CDR3 reads CASSNRENQPQHF. In nucleotides, the CDR3 is TGTGCCAGTAGTAACAGGGAGAACCAGCCCCAGCATTTT.

The chain employs TRBV4-3 and TRBJ2-5, with TRBD2 matching over 10 bases. The CDR3 sequence is 15 residues long. Trimming cost V 4 bases and J 5 bases; bases outside gene matches: 7. Germline values: CDR1 LGHNA, CDR2 YSLEER. For the CDR3, the DNA is TGCGCCAGCAGCCTAAGCGGGGGGGCTTGGGAGACCCAGTACTTC. Protein: CASSLSGGAWETQYF.

The chain links TRBV7-2 to TRBJ2-6, with D unresolved. This CDR3 contains 13 residues. Germline V CDR1 and CDR2: SGHTA, FQGNSA. Trimming took 0 bases from V and 4 from J, leaving 1 base between them. CDR3 residues: CASSLAGANVLTF. The DNA for the CDR3 is TGTGCCAGCAGCTTAGCCGGGGCCAACGTCCTGACTTTC.

The V gene is TRBV10-1, the J gene TRBJ2-5, with D perhaps TRBD1 (6 bases). This CDR3 contains 13 residues. The ends were cut back, 2 bases at V and 2 bases at J, with 6 bases in the middle. Per germline, CDR1 WNHNN and CDR2 SYGVQD (reference sequence). The CDR3: CASSEGTQETQYF. CDR3 in DNA: TGCGCCAGCAGTGAGGGGACACAAGAGACCCAGTACTTC.

The chain joins TRBV2 to TRBJ2-5; D call uncertain. Germline values: CDR1 SNHLY, CDR2 FYNNEI. The CDR3 length is 12 residues. The V end lost 6 bases, the J end lost 2 bases, and 7 bases lay between the germline ends. The CDR3 DNA is TGTGCCAGCAGGTACAATCAAGAGACCCAGTACTTC. It encodes CASRYNQETQYF.

V gene TRBV29-1 combines with J gene TRBJ1-2, with TRBD1 as a possible D gene (5 bases). This CDR3 has 13 amino acids. V lost 0 bases, J lost 8 bases, and 13 bases lay in between. CDR1 is SQVTM, CDR2 ANQGSEA, per germline. The CDR3 region is CSVEEPGTGGYTF. The CDR3 nucleotides are TGCAGCGTTGAAGAACCCGGGACGGGGGGCTACACCTTC.

This chain joins TRBV28 and TRBJ2-1; TRBD2 aligns across 9 bases. There are 17 residues in the CDR3. Trimming at V came to 3 bases and at J to 6 bases, leaving 12 bases not matched to a gene. Germline-derived CDR1 and CDR2 are MDHEN and SYDVKM. The DNA of the CDR3 is TGTGCCAGCAGTTTCCCCCTTTTGGCGGGGGGGCCCAATGAGCAGTTCTTC. Translating it yields CASSFPLLAGGPNEQFF.

The chain joins TRBV6-5 to TRBJ1-2; D not resolved. The germline V and J ends were trimmed by 2 bases and 1 base, with 14 bases remaining between them. CDR1 is MNHEY and CDR2 is SVGAGI in the germline V gene. The CDR3 covers 16 residues. The CDR3: CASSYNSQTVNYGYTF. CDR3 in DNA: TGTGCCAGCAGTTACAACAGCCAAACGGTTAACTATGGCTACACCTTC.

In its sample, this clone was seen a few times. The gene calls are TRBV4-2 and TRBJ1-2; the D gene is possibly TRBD1 (6 bases). Trimming pared 3 bases from V and 0 bases from J, leaving 14 bases between. The germline gives CDR1 LGHNA, CDR2 YNFKEQ. The CDR3 length is 16 residues. CDR3 residues: CASSQGWDTSNYGYTF. CDR3 in DNA: TGTGCCAGCAGCCAGGGTTGGGACACGTCTAACTATGGCTACACCTTC.